Below, 11 T cell receptor beta chains from the same sample are listed, as sequenced in a study of T cell responses to AZD1222 COVID-19 vaccine. Only in-frame clones appear in the TCRdb table, and some are missing; sequencing was by immunoSEQ multiplex PCR. The sample includes 150,000 to 200,000 clones, roughly 92% of them seen just once. Sequenced here: peripheral blood, sampled 28 days after the second dose of the MenACWY control vaccine. These receptors all come from an adult who received the MenACWY meningococcal vaccine as a control.

Only one count was recorded for this clone. The gene calls are TRBV7-9 and TRBJ1-2; 7 positions agree with TRBD1. V was clipped by 3 bases and J by 6 bases; unmatched bases: 4. In germline, CDR1 is SEHNR, CDR2 FQNEAQ (reference sequence). The CDR3 loop spans 13 amino acids. The CDR3 here is CASSFSQGDGYTF. CDR3 sequence (DNA): TGTGCCAGCAGCTTTTCCCAGGGGGATGGCTACACCTTC.

Points on this clone: The junction and the germline gene differ at one end; a read error may be behind it. V is TRBV24-1 and J is TRBJ2-3; no clear D gene. The CDR3 covers 16 residues. Germline CDR1 reads KGHDR; CDR2 reads SFDVKD. DNA of the CDR3: TGTGCCACCAGTGAGAAAGCAGGTTTTAGCACAGATGCGCAGTATTTT. This encodes CATSEKAGFSTDAQYF.

The CDR3 DNA reads as TGCGCCAGCAGCCGGGCCTCAAGCTCCTACGAGCAGTACTTC. Its protein product is CASSRASSSYEQYF. The V gene is TRBV5-1, the J gene TRBJ2-7; D is unresolved. The germline gives CDR1 SGHRS, CDR2 YFSETQ. The CDR3 loop spans 14 amino acids. The V end was cut by 4 bases, the J end by 0 bases, with 11 bases between.

This clone was seen a single time. The gene calls are TRBV7-2 and TRBJ1-5; tentatively, D is TRBD1 (5 bases). The CDR3 extends over 13 amino acids. Trimming shortened V by 2 bases and J by 6 bases, and 8 bases separated the two germline ends. The germline V gene encodes CDR1 SGHTA and CDR2 FQGNSA. CDR3 sequence (DNA): TGTGCCAGCAGCTTACCGGGGCCTCAGCCCCAGCATTTT. It yields the protein CASSLPGPQPQHF.

This clone was detected once. The V and J genes are TRBV4-3 and TRBJ1-4, with D uncertain. CDR1 is LGHNA and CDR2 is YSLEER in the germline V gene. This CDR3 region has 12 residues. The V gene lost 0 bases and the J gene lost 8 bases, with 4 bases spanning the gap. The CDR3 sequence: CASSQDREKLFF. DNA for the CDR3: TGCGCCAGCAGCCAAGACAGGGAAAAACTGTTTTTT.

The chain couples TRBV27 to TRBJ1-6; TRBD1 is a possible D gene (5 bases). With 7 bases removed from V and 7 bases from J, the gap between germline ends came to 17 bases. The CDR3 covers 15 residues. Germline V CDR1 and CDR2: MNHEY, SMNVEV (reference sequence). CDR3 amino acids: CASTSGLHGNSPLHF. CDR3 DNA sequence: TGTGCCAGCACCTCAGGGTTGCATGGAAATTCACCCCTCCACTTT.

This chain links TRBV19 with TRBJ1-5; tentative D call: TRBD1 (5 bases). The germline V gene encodes CDR1 LNHDA and CDR2 SQIVND (reference sequence). The CDR3 is 14 residues long. V was cut by 7 bases and J by 2 bases, with 12 bases left in between. CDR3 sequence reads: CASTPGAGNQPQHF. CDR3 DNA: TGTGCCAGTACCCCTGGGGCGGGCAATCAGCCCCAGCATTTT.

The chain combines TRBV5-4 with TRBJ1-6, with 10 bases fitting TRBD1. Germline V lookup: CDR1 SGHNT, CDR2 YYREEE (reference sequence). This CDR3 is built from 16 residues. The V segment lost 6 bases and the J segment 10 bases; nucleotides outside the gene matches: 13. The CDR3 DNA reads as TGTGCCAGCACCTCAGGGACCGGGACAGGGGCCTCACCCCTCCACTTT. Translated, it gives CASTSGTGTGASPLHF.

The gene calls are TRBV28 and TRBJ2-2; no clear D. Trimming stripped 6 bases from V and 0 bases from J, with 5 bases between. Germline lookup yields CDR1 MDHEN and CDR2 SYDVKM. The CDR3 spans 13 residues. The CDR3 is CASRWANTGELFF. The DNA of the CDR3 is TGTGCCAGCAGATGGGCGAACACCGGGGAGCTGTTTTTT.

The gene calls are TRBV10-3 and TRBJ2-1, with D possibly TRBD2 on 5 matching bases. The germline gives CDR1 ENHRY, CDR2 SYGVKD. The V end was cut by 7 bases, the J end by 7 bases, with 17 bases between. This CDR3 has 14 residues. The CDR3 spells CAIKVGETGNEQFF. Written as DNA, the CDR3 is TGTGCCATCAAGGTGGGAGAGACGGGGAATGAGCAGTTCTTC.

This chain links TRBV28 with TRBJ1-3; D gene unclear. Trimming stripped 5 bases from V and 0 bases from J, with 11 bases between. In germline, CDR1 is MDHEN, CDR2 SYDVKM. The CDR3 contains 15 residues. The CDR3 sequence: CASSIGNFSGNTIYF. The CDR3 nucleotides are TGTGCCAGCAGTATAGGTAATTTCTCTGGAAACACCATATATTTT.